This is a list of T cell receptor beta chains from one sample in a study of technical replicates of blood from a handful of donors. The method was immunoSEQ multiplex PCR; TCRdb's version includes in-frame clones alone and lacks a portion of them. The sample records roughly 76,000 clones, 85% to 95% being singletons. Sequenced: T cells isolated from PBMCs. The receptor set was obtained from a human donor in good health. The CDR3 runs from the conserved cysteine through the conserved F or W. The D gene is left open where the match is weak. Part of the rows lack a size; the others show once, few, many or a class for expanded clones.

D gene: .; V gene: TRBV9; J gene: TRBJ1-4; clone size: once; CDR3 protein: CASSVGGQTNEKLFF; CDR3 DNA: TGTGCCAGCAGCGTAGGCGGGCAGACTAATGAAAAACTGTTTTTT
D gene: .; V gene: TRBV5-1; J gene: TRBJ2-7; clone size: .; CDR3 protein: CASSLAGEYEQYF; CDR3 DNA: TGCGCCAGCAGCTTGGCGGGAGAGTACGAGCAGTACTTC
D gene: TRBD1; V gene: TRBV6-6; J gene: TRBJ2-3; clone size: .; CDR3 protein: CASSYVTGEGDTQYF; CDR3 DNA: TGTGCCAGCAGTTACGTGACAGGGGAAGGAGATACGCAGTATTTT
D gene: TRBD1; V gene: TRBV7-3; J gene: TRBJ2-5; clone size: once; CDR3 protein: CASSSQGIKETQYF; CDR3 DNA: TGTGCCAGCAGCTCACAGGGGATTAAGGAGACCCAGTACTTC
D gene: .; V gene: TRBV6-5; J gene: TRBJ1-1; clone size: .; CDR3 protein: CASSFRGTNTEAFF; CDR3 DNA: TGTGCCAGCAGTTTCCGGGGGACGAACACTGAAGCTTTCTTT
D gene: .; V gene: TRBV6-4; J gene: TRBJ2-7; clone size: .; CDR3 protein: CASSSRGNHEQYF; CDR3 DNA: TGTGCCAGCAGTTCTCGGGGAAACCACGAGCAGTACTTC
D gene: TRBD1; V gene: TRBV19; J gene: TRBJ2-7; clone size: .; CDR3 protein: CASPGQPSSYEQYF; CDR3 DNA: TGTGCCAGCCCGGGACAGCCAAGCTCCTACGAGCAGTACTTC
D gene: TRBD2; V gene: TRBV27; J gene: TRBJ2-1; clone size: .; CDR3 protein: CASSFRLAGNEQFF; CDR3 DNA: TGTGCCAGCAGTTTCAGACTAGCGGGAAACGAGCAGTTCTTC
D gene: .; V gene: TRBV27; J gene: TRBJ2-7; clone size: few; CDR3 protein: CASSLLQNYEQYF; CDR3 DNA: TGTGCCAGCAGCCTCCTTCAGAACTACGAGCAGTACTTC
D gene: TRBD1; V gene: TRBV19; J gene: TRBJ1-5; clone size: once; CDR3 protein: CASSDRENQPQHF; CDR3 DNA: TGTGCCAGTTCAGACAGGGAAAATCAGCCCCAGCATTTT
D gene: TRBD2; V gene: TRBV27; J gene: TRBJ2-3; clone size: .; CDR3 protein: CASSSYSSGSLDTQYF; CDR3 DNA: TGTGCCAGCAGTTCCTACTCTAGCGGGAGCTTGGATACGCAGTATTTT
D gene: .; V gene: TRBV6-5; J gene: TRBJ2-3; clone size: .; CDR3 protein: CASREADGPLGQYF; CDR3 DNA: TGTGCCAGCAGAGAAGCGGACGGCCCATTGGGGCAGTATTTT
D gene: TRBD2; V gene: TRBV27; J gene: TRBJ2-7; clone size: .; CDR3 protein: CASSVLAGGTYEQYF; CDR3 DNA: TGTGCCAGCAGTGTCCTAGCGGGAGGGACCTACGAGCAGTACTTC
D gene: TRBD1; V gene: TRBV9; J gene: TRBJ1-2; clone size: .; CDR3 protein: CASSVGTGGNYGYTF; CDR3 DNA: TGTGCCAGCAGCGTAGGAACAGGGGGCAACTATGGCTACACCTTC
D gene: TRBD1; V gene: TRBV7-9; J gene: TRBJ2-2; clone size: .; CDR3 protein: CASSLIQGRTGELFF; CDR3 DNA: TGTGCCAGCAGCTTAATACAGGGGCGCACCGGGGAGCTGTTTTTT
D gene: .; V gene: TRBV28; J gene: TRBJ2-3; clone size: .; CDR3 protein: CASSPPGTQYF; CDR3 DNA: TGTGCCAGCAGTCCCCCCGGTACGCAGTATTTT
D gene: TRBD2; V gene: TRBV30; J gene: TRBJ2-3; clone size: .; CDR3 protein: CAWGLAGVDTQYF; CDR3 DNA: TGTGCCTGGGGACTAGCGGGAGTAGATACGCAGTATTTT
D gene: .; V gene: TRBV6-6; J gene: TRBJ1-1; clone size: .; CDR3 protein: CASSRLTLNTEAFF; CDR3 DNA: TGTGCCAGCAGTCGACTCACCCTGAACACTGAAGCTTTCTTT
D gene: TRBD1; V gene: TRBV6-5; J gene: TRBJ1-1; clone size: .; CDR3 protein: CASSPDRGGTEAFF; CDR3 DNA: TGTGCCAGCAGCCCGGACAGGGGAGGCACTGAAGCTTTCTTT
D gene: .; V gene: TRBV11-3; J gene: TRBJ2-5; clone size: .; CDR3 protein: CASSLDLTEISQETQYF; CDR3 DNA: TGTGCCAGCAGCTTAGATCTTACAGAAATATCTCAAGAGACCCAGTACTTC
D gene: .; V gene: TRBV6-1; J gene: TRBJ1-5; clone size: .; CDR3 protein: CASSEAQQFQDQPQHF; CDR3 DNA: TGTGCCAGCAGTGAAGCGCAACAGTTTCAGGATCAGCCCCAGCATTTT
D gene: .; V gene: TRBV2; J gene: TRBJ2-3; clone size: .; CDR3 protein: CASSTGMDTQYF; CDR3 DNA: TGTGCCAGCAGTACAGGGATGGATACGCAGTATTTT
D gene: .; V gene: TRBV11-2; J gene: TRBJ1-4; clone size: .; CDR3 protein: CASSLLGVNEKLFF; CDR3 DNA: TGTGCCAGCAGCTTATTAGGGGTTAATGAAAAACTGTTTTTT
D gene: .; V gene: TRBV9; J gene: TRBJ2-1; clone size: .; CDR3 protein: CASSVVGGAGNEQFF; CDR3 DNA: TGTGCCAGCAGCGTAGTTGGCGGAGCTGGGAATGAGCAGTTCTTC
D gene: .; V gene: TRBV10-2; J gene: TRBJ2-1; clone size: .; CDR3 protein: CASSEGLKAYNEQFF; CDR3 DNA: TGCGCCAGCAGTGAGGGACTAAAAGCCTACAATGAGCAGTTCTTC
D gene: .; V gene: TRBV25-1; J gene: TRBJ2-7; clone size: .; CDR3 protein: CASSEYSGARHEQYF; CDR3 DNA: TGTGCCAGCAGTGAATATTCTGGGGCGCGCCACGAGCAGTACTTC
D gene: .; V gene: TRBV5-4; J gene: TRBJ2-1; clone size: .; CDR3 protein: CASSPQGSYNEQFF; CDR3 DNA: TGTGCCAGCAGCCCCCAGGGTTCATACAATGAGCAGTTCTTC
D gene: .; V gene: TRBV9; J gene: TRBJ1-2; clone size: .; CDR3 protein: CASSVGNSPRANYGYTF; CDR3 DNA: TGTGCCAGCAGCGTAGGAAATTCCCCCAGGGCAAACTATGGCTACACCTTC
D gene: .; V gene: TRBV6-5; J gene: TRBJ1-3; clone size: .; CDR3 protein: CASSYRQAGNTIYF; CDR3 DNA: TGTGCCAGCAGTTACAGACAGGCTGGAAACACCATATATTTT
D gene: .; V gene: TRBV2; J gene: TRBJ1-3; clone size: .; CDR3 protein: CASGLLSGNTIYF; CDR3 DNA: TGTGCCAGCGGACTTCTCTCTGGAAACACCATATATTTT
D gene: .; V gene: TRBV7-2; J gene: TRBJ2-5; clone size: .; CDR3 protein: CASSLFRGFQETQYF; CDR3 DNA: TGTGCCAGCAGCTTATTCAGGGGTTTCCAAGAGACCCAGTACTTC
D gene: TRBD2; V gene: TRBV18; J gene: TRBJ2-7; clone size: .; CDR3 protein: CASSTKTSGLYEQYF; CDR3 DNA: TGTGCCAGCTCAACTAAGACTAGCGGACTCTACGAGCAGTACTTC